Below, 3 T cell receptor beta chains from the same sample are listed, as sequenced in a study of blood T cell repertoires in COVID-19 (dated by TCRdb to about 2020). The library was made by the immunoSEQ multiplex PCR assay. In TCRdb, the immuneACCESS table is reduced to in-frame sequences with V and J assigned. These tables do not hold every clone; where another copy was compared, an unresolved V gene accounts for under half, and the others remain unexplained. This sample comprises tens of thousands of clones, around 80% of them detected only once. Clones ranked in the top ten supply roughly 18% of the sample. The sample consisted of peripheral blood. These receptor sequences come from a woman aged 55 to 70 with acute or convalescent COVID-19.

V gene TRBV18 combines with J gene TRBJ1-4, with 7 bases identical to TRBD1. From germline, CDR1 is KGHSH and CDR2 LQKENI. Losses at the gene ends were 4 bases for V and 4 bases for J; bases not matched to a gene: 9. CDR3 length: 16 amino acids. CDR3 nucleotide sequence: TGTGCCAGCTCACGGAGTCTGACAGGGCGTAATGAAAAACTGTTTTTT. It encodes CASSRSLTGRNEKLFF.

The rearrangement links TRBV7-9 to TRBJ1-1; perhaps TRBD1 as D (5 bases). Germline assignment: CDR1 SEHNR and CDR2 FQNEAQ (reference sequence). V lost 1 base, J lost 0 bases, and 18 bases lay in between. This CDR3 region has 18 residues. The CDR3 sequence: CASSLGSGTDYLNTEAFF. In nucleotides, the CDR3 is TGTGCCAGCAGCTTAGGGTCTGGGACGGACTACTTGAACACTGAAGCTTTCTTT.

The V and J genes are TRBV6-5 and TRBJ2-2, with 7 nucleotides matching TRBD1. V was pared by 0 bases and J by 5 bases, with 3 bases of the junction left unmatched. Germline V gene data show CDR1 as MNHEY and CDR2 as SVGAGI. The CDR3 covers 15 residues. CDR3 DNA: TGTGCCAGCAGTTACTCAGGGGGCGGAACCGGGGAGCTGTTTTTT. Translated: CASSYSGGGTGELFF.